The 4 T cell receptor beta chains below all came from one sample that was sequenced in a study of blood T cell repertoires in COVID-19 (dated by TCRdb to 2020 to 2022). The library relied on the immunoSEQ multiplex PCR assay. The source is immuneACCESS, and TCRdb retained only in-frame sequences with V and J called. Part of the clones is not carried over; for the studies checked, unresolved V genes explain less than half of this, and the remainder is unexplained. This sample gives more than 200,000 clones in total; around 80% of them show up just once. More than 9% of the sample is in the top ten clones. Sequencing used peripheral blood. All receptors come from a woman over 75 with acute or convalescent COVID-19.

This clone has only a few counts. The chain uses TRBV11-3 and TRBJ2-1; D remains unclear. The V end lost 1 base, the J end lost 2 bases, and 12 bases lay between the germline ends. The CDR3 runs 16 residues. Per the germline V gene, CDR1 is SGHNT and CDR2 is YENEEA. Written as DNA, the CDR3 is TGTGCCAGCAGCTTAGTTGGCCGCCGTACCTACAATGAGCAGTTCTTC. It is translated as CASSLVGRRTYNEQFF.

This rearrangement joins TRBV7-2 to TRBJ1-5, with 8 bases identical to TRBD1. V lost 0 bases and J lost 4; bases outside the gene matches: 5. Looked up from germline, CDR1 is SGHTA and CDR2 is FQGNSA. The CDR3 sequence is 16 residues long. This CDR3 is CASSLAARGHNQPQHF. As DNA, the CDR3 is TGTGCCAGCAGCTTAGCGGCCAGGGGGCATAATCAGCCCCAGCATTTT.

The chain uses TRBV18 and TRBJ1-2, with TRBD1 as a possible D gene (6 bases). V shed 2 bases and J shed 0 bases, with 25 bases lying between them. CDR1 KGHSH and CDR2 LQKENI come from the germline V gene. The CDR3 length is 20 residues. The CDR3 nucleotides read TGTGCCAGCTCACCAAACAGTATTCAGGGGTCCCTAGGCTCTAACTATGGCTACACCTTC. This gives the protein CASSPNSIQGSLGSNYGYTF.

The chain uses TRBV5-8 and TRBJ1-2; possible D gene TRBD1, 5 bases. The CDR3 consists of 13 residues. Germline V CDR1 and CDR2: SGHTS, YDEGEE. The ends were cut back, 6 bases at V and 3 bases at J, with 12 bases in the middle. DNA of the CDR3: TGTGCCAGCAATGGGGGGAACGACTATGGCTACACCTTC. This encodes CASNGGNDYGYTF.